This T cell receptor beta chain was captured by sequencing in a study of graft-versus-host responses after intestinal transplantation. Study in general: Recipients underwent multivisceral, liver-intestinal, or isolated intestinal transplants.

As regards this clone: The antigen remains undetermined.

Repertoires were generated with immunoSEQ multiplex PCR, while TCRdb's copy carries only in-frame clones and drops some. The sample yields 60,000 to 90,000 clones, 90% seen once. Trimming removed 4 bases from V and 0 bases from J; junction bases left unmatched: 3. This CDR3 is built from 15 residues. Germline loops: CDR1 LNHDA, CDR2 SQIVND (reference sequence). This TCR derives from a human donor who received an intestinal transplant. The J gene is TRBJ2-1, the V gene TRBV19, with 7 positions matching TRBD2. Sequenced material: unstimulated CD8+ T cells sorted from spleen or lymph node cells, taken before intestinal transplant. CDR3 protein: CASSSPGGSYNEQFF. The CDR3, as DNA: TGTGCCAGTAGTAGCCCGGGGGGCTCCTACAATGAGCAGTTCTTC.